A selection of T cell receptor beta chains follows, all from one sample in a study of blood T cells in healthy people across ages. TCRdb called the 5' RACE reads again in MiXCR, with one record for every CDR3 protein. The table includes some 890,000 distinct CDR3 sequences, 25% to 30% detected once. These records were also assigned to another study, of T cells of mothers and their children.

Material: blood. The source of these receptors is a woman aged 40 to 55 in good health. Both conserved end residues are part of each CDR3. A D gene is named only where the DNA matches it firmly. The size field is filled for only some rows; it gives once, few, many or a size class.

CDR3aa: CASSVFEEEGPSTDTQYF
CDR3nt: TGTGCCAGCAGCGTATTCGAGGAAGAGGGACCGAGCACAGATACGCAGTATTTT
j_gene: TRBJ2-3
v_gene: TRBV9
d_gene: .
abundance: few

CDR3aa: CASSLTQGSQPQHF
CDR3nt: TGTGCCAGCAGTCTGACCCAGGGGAGCCAGCCCCAGCATTTT
j_gene: TRBJ1-5
v_gene: TRBV12-3/TRBV12-4
d_gene: .
abundance: few

CDR3aa: CASNPRDRGHEQYF
CDR3nt: TGTGCCAGCAACCCCCGGGATCGGGGTCACGAGCAGTACTTC
j_gene: TRBJ2-7
v_gene: TRBV28
d_gene: .
abundance: few

CDR3aa: CASSDSPAGGENQPQHF
CDR3nt: TGTGCCAGCAGTGACTCTCCCGCCGGCGGGGAGAATCAGCCCCAGCATTTT
j_gene: TRBJ1-5
v_gene: TRBV12-3/TRBV12-4
d_gene: .
abundance: few

CDR3aa: CASSPTGTGDYNEQFF
CDR3nt: TGCGCCAGCAGCCCGACAGGGACAGGGGACTACAATGAGCAGTTCTTC
j_gene: TRBJ2-1
v_gene: TRBV5-1
d_gene: TRBD1
abundance: .

CDR3aa: CASSYWVGTGSEKLFF
CDR3nt: TGTGCCAGCAGTTACTGGGTGGGGACTGGCAGCGAAAAACTGTTTTTT
j_gene: TRBJ1-4
v_gene: TRBV6-5
d_gene: .
abundance: few

CDR3aa: CASALGLRTDTQYF
CDR3nt: TGCGCCAGCGCGTTGGGACTACGCACAGATACGCAGTATTTT
j_gene: TRBJ2-3
v_gene: TRBV5-1
d_gene: TRBD2
abundance: .

CDR3aa: CASSRDRVKEAFF
CDR3nt: TGTGCCAGCAGCCGGGACAGGGTGAAGGAAGCTTTCTTT
j_gene: TRBJ1-1
v_gene: TRBV28
d_gene: TRBD1
abundance: once

CDR3aa: CASSLVSGYENTEAFF
CDR3nt: TGTGCCAGCAGCTTAGTGTCTGGCTACGAGAACACTGAAGCTTTCTTT
j_gene: TRBJ1-1
v_gene: TRBV7-9
d_gene: .
abundance: .

CDR3aa: CASSLREGANHYGYTF
CDR3nt: TGTGCCAGCAGTTTACGTGAGGGGGCTAACCACTATGGCTACACCTTC
j_gene: TRBJ1-2
v_gene: TRBV27
d_gene: TRBD1
abundance: .

CDR3aa: CASSQDNAGIYGYTF
CDR3nt: TGCGCCAGCAGCCAAGATAATGCAGGGATCTATGGCTACACCTTC
j_gene: TRBJ1-2
v_gene: TRBV4-3
d_gene: .
abundance: many

CDR3aa: CASSFHQGLNEQYF
CDR3nt: TGTGCCAGCAGCTTTCACCAGGGACTGAATGAGCAGTACTTC
j_gene: TRBJ2-5
v_gene: TRBV5-5
d_gene: .
abundance: .

CDR3aa: CATSRGQDRGTQYF
CDR3nt: TGTGCCACCAGCAGAGGTCAGGACAGGGGGACCCAGTACTTC
j_gene: TRBJ2-5
v_gene: TRBV15
d_gene: TRBD1
abundance: .

CDR3aa: CSASNWGLASSSYEQYF
CDR3nt: TGCAGTGCTAGTAACTGGGGACTAGCGTCAAGCTCCTACGAGCAGTACTTC
j_gene: TRBJ2-7
v_gene: TRBV20-1
d_gene: TRBD2
abundance: many

CDR3aa: CASSYSTSTYTGELFF
CDR3nt: TGTGCCAGCAGTTACTCGACATCTACTTACACCGGGGAGCTGTTTTTT
j_gene: TRBJ2-2
v_gene: TRBV6-5
d_gene: .
abundance: .

CDR3aa: CSVADRGGETQYF
CDR3nt: TGCAGCGTCGCGGACAGGGGAGGAGAGACCCAGTACTTC
j_gene: TRBJ2-5
v_gene: TRBV29-1
d_gene: TRBD1
abundance: many

CDR3aa: CSAISGGSSGNTIYF
CDR3nt: TGCAGTGCTATTAGCGGGGGAAGCTCTGGAAACACCATATATTTT
j_gene: TRBJ1-3
v_gene: TRBV20-1
d_gene: .
abundance: .

CDR3aa: CASSLPIRGVGAFF
CDR3nt: TGTGCCAGCAGTCTACCCATAAGGGGGGTTGGGGCTTTCTTT
j_gene: TRBJ1-1
v_gene: TRBV28
d_gene: .
abundance: .

CDR3aa: CASSPGDRVTNEKLFF
CDR3nt: TGTGCCAGCAGTCCAGGGGACAGGGTAACTAATGAAAAACTGTTTTTT
j_gene: TRBJ1-4
v_gene: TRBV28
d_gene: TRBD1
abundance: .

CDR3aa: CASSPPARDYEQYF
CDR3nt: TGTGCCAGCTCACCACCGGCCAGGGACTACGAGCAGTACTTC
j_gene: TRBJ2-7
v_gene: TRBV18
d_gene: .
abundance: .

CDR3aa: CASSLAQTGLTDTQYF
CDR3nt: TGTGCCAGCAGCTTAGCGCAGACAGGGCTCACAGATACGCAGTATTTT
j_gene: TRBJ2-3
v_gene: TRBV7-9
d_gene: TRBD1
abundance: .

CDR3aa: CASREPRTGGMNTEAFF
CDR3nt: TGTGCCAGCAGAGAACCCCGGACAGGGGGGATGAACACTGAAGCTTTCTTT
j_gene: TRBJ1-1
v_gene: TRBV28
d_gene: TRBD1
abundance: .

CDR3aa: CASSPGYNEQYF
CDR3nt: TGTGCCAGCAGCCCCGGGTACAATGAGCAGTACTTC
j_gene: TRBJ2-7
v_gene: TRBV7-9
d_gene: .
abundance: .

CDR3aa: CASSQRLAGIYEQYF
CDR3nt: TGTGCCAGCAGCCAGAGACTAGCGGGCATCTACGAGCAGTACTTC
j_gene: TRBJ2-7
v_gene: TRBV3-1
d_gene: TRBD2
abundance: many

CDR3aa: CASSGPPDTQYF
CDR3nt: TGTGCCAGCAGCGGGCCCCCAGATACGCAGTATTTT
j_gene: TRBJ2-3
v_gene: TRBV7-9
d_gene: .
abundance: few

CDR3aa: CSVEEWDRTPDTQYF
CDR3nt: TGCAGCGTTGAAGAGTGGGACAGGACACCAGATACGCAGTATTTT
j_gene: TRBJ2-3
v_gene: TRBV29-1
d_gene: TRBD1
abundance: .

CDR3aa: CASSLADTGGYEQYF
CDR3nt: TGCGCCAGCAGCCTTGCTGACACGGGTGGTTACGAGCAGTACTTC
j_gene: TRBJ2-7
v_gene: TRBV7-9
d_gene: .
abundance: .

CDR3aa: CASSPNERGYTF
CDR3nt: TGTGCCAGCAGTCCTAATGAGCGGGGCTACACCTTC
j_gene: TRBJ1-2
v_gene: TRBV5-5
d_gene: .
abundance: many

CDR3aa: CASRVFLGNTEAFF
CDR3nt: TGTGCCAGCAGGGTTTTCCTGGGGAACACTGAAGCTTTCTTT
j_gene: TRBJ1-1
v_gene: TRBV2
d_gene: .
abundance: .

CDR3aa: CACSTRTAADQPQHF
CDR3nt: TGTGCCTGCAGTACCCGGACAGCGGCCGATCAGCCCCAGCATTTT
j_gene: TRBJ1-5
v_gene: TRBV6-1
d_gene: .
abundance: once

CDR3aa: CASSLPGTAEAFF
CDR3nt: TGTGCCAGCAGCTTACCGGGGACCGCTGAAGCTTTCTTT
j_gene: TRBJ1-1
v_gene: TRBV7-2
d_gene: .
abundance: .

CDR3aa: CASSPLKLAHTGELFF
CDR3nt: TGTGCCAGCAGCCCTTTGAAACTAGCCCACACCGGGGAGCTGTTTTTT
j_gene: TRBJ2-2
v_gene: TRBV9
d_gene: .
abundance: once

CDR3aa: CASSVIATSSYNEQFF
CDR3nt: TGTGCCAGCAGTGTCATAGCGACGAGCTCCTACAATGAGCAGTTCTTC
j_gene: TRBJ2-1
v_gene: TRBV6-1
d_gene: .
abundance: many

CDR3aa: CASSLLGSTGGTYEQYF
CDR3nt: TGTGCCAGCAGCTTATTGGGCTCGACAGGGGGCACATACGAGCAGTACTTC
j_gene: TRBJ2-7
v_gene: TRBV13
d_gene: TRBD1
abundance: .

CDR3aa: CASSRRQGVEGYTF
CDR3nt: TGTGCCAGCAGTCGAAGACAGGGGGTAGAAGGCTACACCTTC
j_gene: TRBJ1-2
v_gene: TRBV12-3/TRBV12-4
d_gene: TRBD1
abundance: few

CDR3aa: CASSEIGDPRDSKNIQYF
CDR3nt: TGTGCCAGCAGTGAAATCGGTGACCCTAGGGACTCCAAAAACATTCAGTACTTC
j_gene: TRBJ2-4
v_gene: TRBV2
d_gene: .
abundance: few

CDR3aa: CASSQVQGATNEKLFF
CDR3nt: TGCGCCAGCAGCCAAGTACAGGGCGCAACTAATGAAAAACTGTTTTTT
j_gene: TRBJ1-4
v_gene: TRBV4-3
d_gene: .
abundance: .

CDR3aa: CASSFRLRETQYF
CDR3nt: TGTGCCAGCAGTTTCCGCCTCCGAGAGACCCAGTACTTC
j_gene: TRBJ2-5
v_gene: TRBV28
d_gene: .
abundance: few

CDR3aa: CASSPPKKAEAFF
CDR3nt: TGTGCCAGCTCACCACCGAAAAAGGCTGAAGCTTTCTTT
j_gene: TRBJ1-1
v_gene: TRBV18
d_gene: .
abundance: .